The rows below give T cell receptor beta chains drawn from one sample of a study of T cell repertoires in ileal Crohn's disease. Profiled with immunoSEQ multiplex PCR; TCRdb holds only in-frame clones, not every one. In the table there are about 8,000 clones, approximately 85% of which are singletons. The sample consisted of ileal tissue. The receptors originated from an adult with Crohn's disease. CDR3s include the opening cysteine and the closing phenylalanine or tryptophan. The order of the fields is V gene, J gene, D gene, clone size, CDR3 DNA, CDR3 protein. A D gene is named only where the DNA matches it firmly. A clone size is listed for some rows: how often the clone was seen (once, few, many), or a class if it is expanded.

v_call: TRBV19; j_call: TRBJ1-6; d_call: NA; clone_size: NA; cdr3_nt: TGTGCCAGTAACAACAGGGAGGCTAATTCACCCCTCCACTTT; cdr3_aa: CASNNREANSPLHF
v_call: TRBV27; j_call: TRBJ2-3; d_call: NA; clone_size: NA; cdr3_nt: TGTGCCAGCAGTTTGCAGGCAGGGGGCACAGATACGCAGTATTTT; cdr3_aa: CASSLQAGGTDTQYF
v_call: TRBV9; j_call: TRBJ2-7; d_call: TRBD2; clone_size: few; cdr3_nt: TGTGCCAGCAGCGGGGGGGCCGGGACTAGCGGCTACGAGCAGTACTTC; cdr3_aa: CASSGGAGTSGYEQYF
v_call: TRBV10-3; j_call: TRBJ1-5; d_call: TRBD1; clone_size: NA; cdr3_nt: TGTGCCATCAGTGCCCGGGACAGGACTTCCGGAGGTAATCAGCCCCAGCATTTT; cdr3_aa: CAISARDRTSGGNQPQHF
v_call: TRBV7-9; j_call: TRBJ1-3; d_call: TRBD1; clone_size: medium-sized; cdr3_nt: TGTGCCAGCAGCCCCGGGACAGGGCTCGGAAACACCATATATTTT; cdr3_aa: CASSPGTGLGNTIYF
v_call: TRBV6-4; j_call: TRBJ1-2; d_call: NA; clone_size: NA; cdr3_nt: TGTGCCAGCAGCGAAGGAGATTTGGGGGCCTTCAACTATGGCTACACCTTC; cdr3_aa: CASSEGDLGAFNYGYTF
v_call: TRBV19; j_call: TRBJ2-5; d_call: TRBD2; clone_size: NA; cdr3_nt: TGTGCCAGTAGTACAGGACTAGCGGGAGTTGAGACCCAGTACTTC; cdr3_aa: CASSTGLAGVETQYF
v_call: TRBV28; j_call: TRBJ1-2; d_call: NA; clone_size: once; cdr3_nt: TGTGCCAGCAGTCAACAGATATTCGGGTATGGCTACACCTTC; cdr3_aa: CASSQQIFGYGYTF
v_call: TRBV4-2; j_call: TRBJ1-1; d_call: TRBD1; clone_size: NA; cdr3_nt: TGTGCCAGCAGCTCACGCCGTATCAGGGGGGACGGCACTGAAGCTTTCTTT; cdr3_aa: CASSSRRIRGDGTEAFF
v_call: TRBV6-1; j_call: TRBJ1-2; d_call: TRBD1; clone_size: NA; cdr3_nt: TGTGCCAGCAGTTTAACGGGACAGGGTTTTTCGGGCTACACCTTC; cdr3_aa: CASSLTGQGFSGYTF
v_call: TRBV29-1; j_call: TRBJ2-7; d_call: NA; clone_size: NA; cdr3_nt: TGCAGCGTTGAAGAAGCTTCCGGGCCCTACGAGCAGTACTTC; cdr3_aa: CSVEEASGPYEQYF
v_call: TRBV7-8; j_call: TRBJ1-2; d_call: TRBD1; clone_size: few; cdr3_nt: TGTGCCAGCAGATTACAGGGGGCAGGAGGCTACACCTTC; cdr3_aa: CASRLQGAGGYTF
v_call: TRBV18; j_call: TRBJ2-7; d_call: TRBD1; clone_size: NA; cdr3_nt: TGTGCCAGCTCACCATTCGGGGGAGACAGGGGGAATTCCTACGAGCAGTACTTC; cdr3_aa: CASSPFGGDRGNSYEQYF
v_call: TRBV28; j_call: TRBJ1-3; d_call: TRBD1; clone_size: NA; cdr3_nt: TGTGCCAGCAGCCTACTCTTCGGACAGGCCGGAAACACCATATATTTT; cdr3_aa: CASSLLFGQAGNTIYF
v_call: TRBV15; j_call: TRBJ1-5; d_call: NA; clone_size: NA; cdr3_nt: TGTGCCACCAGCAGAGGACTCAATCAGCCCCAGCATTTT; cdr3_aa: CATSRGLNQPQHF
v_call: TRBV27; j_call: TRBJ2-7; d_call: TRBD1; clone_size: NA; cdr3_nt: TGTGCCAGCAACCCGACAGGGGAAGCCTACGAGCAGTACTTC; cdr3_aa: CASNPTGEAYEQYF
v_call: TRBV9; j_call: TRBJ1-1; d_call: NA; clone_size: NA; cdr3_nt: TGTGCCAGCAGCCCCTCGAAGAACACTGAAGCTTTCTTT; cdr3_aa: CASSPSKNTEAFF
v_call: TRBV9; j_call: TRBJ2-1; d_call: NA; clone_size: NA; cdr3_nt: TGTGCCAGCAGCGTAGCGGTCTACGGTGAGCAGTTCTTC; cdr3_aa: CASSVAVYGEQFF
v_call: TRBV6-6; j_call: TRBJ1-2; d_call: TRBD1; clone_size: NA; cdr3_nt: TGTGCCAGCAGTTACGGACAGGGGACAGAATCTGGCTACACCTTC; cdr3_aa: CASSYGQGTESGYTF
v_call: TRBV28; j_call: TRBJ2-5; d_call: NA; clone_size: NA; cdr3_nt: TGTGCCAGCACCTCAAAGGAGACCCAGTACTTC; cdr3_aa: CASTSKETQYF
v_call: TRBV4-1; j_call: TRBJ1-5; d_call: NA; clone_size: NA; cdr3_nt: TGCGCCAGCAGCCGACTACAGGGCCCTAGCAATCAGCCCCAGCATTTT; cdr3_aa: CASSRLQGPSNQPQHF
v_call: TRBV5-4; j_call: TRBJ2-1; d_call: TRBD1; clone_size: NA; cdr3_nt: TGTGCCAGCAGTAATCCGGGACAGGGTGTATATGAGCAGTTCTTC; cdr3_aa: CASSNPGQGVYEQFF
v_call: TRBV21-1; j_call: TRBJ1-1; d_call: NA; clone_size: NA; cdr3_nt: TGTGCCAGCAGCAACCGACAGAGTGAAGCTTTCTTT; cdr3_aa: CASSNRQSEAFF
v_call: TRBV28; j_call: TRBJ2-3; d_call: TRBD2; clone_size: NA; cdr3_nt: TGTGCCAGCAGTTTATGGACTAGCGGGGGGGCCTCAGATACGCAGTATTTT; cdr3_aa: CASSLWTSGGASDTQYF
v_call: TRBV6-5; j_call: TRBJ1-1; d_call: NA; clone_size: NA; cdr3_nt: TGTGCCAGCAGTTACCTGGGTGTCAGGGGGAACACTGAAGCTTTCTTT; cdr3_aa: CASSYLGVRGNTEAFF
v_call: TRBV15; j_call: TRBJ1-3; d_call: TRBD1; clone_size: NA; cdr3_nt: TGTGCCACCAGCACCGGGACAGTAGGAAACACCATATATTTT; cdr3_aa: CATSTGTVGNTIYF
v_call: TRBV9; j_call: TRBJ2-1; d_call: NA; clone_size: NA; cdr3_nt: TGTGCCAGCAGCGTAGCAGGGCTGAATGAGCAGTTCTTC; cdr3_aa: CASSVAGLNEQFF
v_call: TRBV15; j_call: TRBJ2-1; d_call: NA; clone_size: NA; cdr3_nt: TGTGCCACCAGCGCAAAACCCGGCAATGAGCAGTTCTTC; cdr3_aa: CATSAKPGNEQFF
v_call: TRBV19; j_call: TRBJ2-1; d_call: NA; clone_size: NA; cdr3_nt: TGTGCCAGTATAAGTAGTCAACTCAATGAGCAGTTCTTC; cdr3_aa: CASISSQLNEQFF
v_call: TRBV5-1; j_call: TRBJ2-3; d_call: NA; clone_size: NA; cdr3_nt: TGCGCCAGCAGCTTGGGACAGGGAGGCGCAGATACGCAGTATTTT; cdr3_aa: CASSLGQGGADTQYF
v_call: TRBV5-1; j_call: TRBJ1-1; d_call: NA; clone_size: NA; cdr3_nt: TGCGCCAGCAGCTTGGACGGGGAGAACACTGAAGCTTTCTTT; cdr3_aa: CASSLDGENTEAFF
v_call: TRBV6-6; j_call: TRBJ1-5; d_call: NA; clone_size: NA; cdr3_nt: TGTGCCAGCAGTTACTTCGGCCCGGGGGCCAATCAGCCCCAGCATTTT; cdr3_aa: CASSYFGPGANQPQHF
v_call: TRBV6-5; j_call: TRBJ1-1; d_call: TRBD1; clone_size: NA; cdr3_nt: TGTGCCAGCAGTTACGACAGGGGGCACACTGAAGCTTTCTTT; cdr3_aa: CASSYDRGHTEAFF
v_call: TRBV7-9; j_call: TRBJ2-7; d_call: NA; clone_size: NA; cdr3_nt: TGTGCCAGCAGCCCGTCCGGGGTCTCCTACGAGCAGTACTTC; cdr3_aa: CASSPSGVSYEQYF
v_call: TRBV7-8; j_call: TRBJ1-4; d_call: NA; clone_size: NA; cdr3_nt: TGTGCCAGCAGCTTAGGGTGGGGTCTAACTAATGAAAAACTGTTTTTT; cdr3_aa: CASSLGWGLTNEKLFF
v_call: TRBV9; j_call: TRBJ2-3; d_call: TRBD2; clone_size: NA; cdr3_nt: TGTGCCAGCAGCCCCCTAGCGGGAGGGATCACAGATACGCAGTATTTT; cdr3_aa: CASSPLAGGITDTQYF
v_call: TRBV6-5; j_call: TRBJ1-4; d_call: NA; clone_size: once; cdr3_nt: TGTGCCAGCAGTTACGAAGGGGTTCTAACTAATGAAAAACTGTTTTTT; cdr3_aa: CASSYEGVLTNEKLFF
v_call: TRBV27; j_call: TRBJ2-5; d_call: TRBD1; clone_size: NA; cdr3_nt: TGTGCCAGCAGTCCATACCCGACAGGGGGAGGAGAGACCCAGTACTTC; cdr3_aa: CASSPYPTGGGETQYF
v_call: TRBV19; j_call: TRBJ1-4; d_call: NA; clone_size: NA; cdr3_nt: TGTGCCAGTGGTCGGGTTAATGAAAAACTGTTTTTT; cdr3_aa: CASGRVNEKLFF
v_call: TRBV6-1; j_call: TRBJ2-2; d_call: NA; clone_size: NA; cdr3_nt: TGTGCCAGCAGAGAAGCGAACAGGTGGGACGGGGAGCTGTTTTTT; cdr3_aa: CASREANRWDGELFF
v_call: TRBV27; j_call: TRBJ1-4; d_call: NA; clone_size: NA; cdr3_nt: TGTGCCAGCAGGCCAAGCGGGGATCGCGGAAAACTGTTTTTT; cdr3_aa: CASRPSGDRGKLFF
v_call: TRBV27; j_call: TRBJ2-6; d_call: TRBD1; clone_size: NA; cdr3_nt: TGTGCCAGCAGTGCCGACCCGGGACAGGGGTCGCGCTCTGGGGCCAACGTCCTGACTTTC; cdr3_aa: CASSADPGQGSRSGANVLTF
v_call: TRBV5-6; j_call: TRBJ2-1; d_call: NA; clone_size: NA; cdr3_nt: TGTGCCAGCAATTTCAGAGGAGGGATCCGCCATGAGCAGTTCTTC; cdr3_aa: CASNFRGGIRHEQFF
v_call: TRBV5-1; j_call: TRBJ2-3; d_call: TRBD2; clone_size: NA; cdr3_nt: TGCGCCAGCAGCTTGGTGGGTAGCGGGGGGGGCACAGATACGCAGTATTTT; cdr3_aa: CASSLVGSGGGTDTQYF
v_call: TRBV10-1; j_call: TRBJ2-7; d_call: NA; clone_size: once; cdr3_nt: TGCGCCAGCGCTCACGAGCAGTACTTC; cdr3_aa: CASAHEQYF
v_call: TRBV6-1; j_call: TRBJ1-2; d_call: NA; clone_size: NA; cdr3_nt: TGTGCCACTGGGACGGGGGTCTATGGCTACACCTTC; cdr3_aa: CATGTGVYGYTF
v_call: TRBV19; j_call: TRBJ1-1; d_call: TRBD1; clone_size: NA; cdr3_nt: TGTGCCAGTAGCCCTGGGACAGGGTCCTATTCTGAAGCTTTCTTT; cdr3_aa: CASSPGTGSYSEAFF
v_call: TRBV28; j_call: TRBJ1-4; d_call: TRBD1; clone_size: NA; cdr3_nt: TGTGCCAGCAGTTTAAGCGCAGGGACAGGGAATGAAAAACTGTTTTTT; cdr3_aa: CASSLSAGTGNEKLFF
v_call: TRBV18; j_call: TRBJ2-7; d_call: TRBD1; clone_size: NA; cdr3_nt: TGTGCCAGCTCACCTGGACAGGATTACGAGCAGTACTTC; cdr3_aa: CASSPGQDYEQYF
v_call: TRBV11-2; j_call: TRBJ2-7; d_call: NA; clone_size: NA; cdr3_nt: TGTGCCAGCAGCTCGAGGGGCGGGGTAACCTACGAGCAGTACTTC; cdr3_aa: CASSSRGGVTYEQYF
v_call: TRBV5-5; j_call: TRBJ1-2; d_call: NA; clone_size: NA; cdr3_nt: TGTGCCAGCAGCGCAGACAGCCACTATGGCTACACCTTC; cdr3_aa: CASSADSHYGYTF
v_call: TRBV7-6; j_call: TRBJ1-1; d_call: NA; clone_size: NA; cdr3_nt: TGTGCCAGCAGCCAAGGGGAAGGCACTGAAGCTTTCTTT; cdr3_aa: CASSQGEGTEAFF
v_call: TRBV29-1; j_call: TRBJ2-1; d_call: NA; clone_size: once; cdr3_nt: TGCAGCGTTGGAGGGACACAATACAATGAGCAGTTCTTC; cdr3_aa: CSVGGTQYNEQFF
v_call: TRBV15; j_call: TRBJ2-7; d_call: TRBD2; clone_size: NA; cdr3_nt: TGTGCCACCAGCAGAGATAGCGGGGTCTTATACGAGCAGTACTTC; cdr3_aa: CATSRDSGVLYEQYF
v_call: TRBV5-1; j_call: TRBJ2-7; d_call: NA; clone_size: NA; cdr3_nt: TGCGCCAGCAGGAGAACAGATTACGAGCAGTACTTC; cdr3_aa: CASRRTDYEQYF
v_call: TRBV28; j_call: TRBJ1-4; d_call: NA; clone_size: NA; cdr3_nt: TGTGCCAGCAGTTCTGCCCGACCCGCGGAAAAACTGTTTTTT; cdr3_aa: CASSSARPAEKLFF
v_call: TRBV5-1; j_call: TRBJ2-7; d_call: TRBD1; clone_size: NA; cdr3_nt: TGCGCCAGTAAACCGGGACAGGGGAACTACGAGCAGTACTTC; cdr3_aa: CASKPGQGNYEQYF
v_call: TRBV5-6; j_call: TRBJ2-3; d_call: TRBD1; clone_size: NA; cdr3_nt: TGTGCCAGCAGCTTGGTGGGTGGGGACAGGGACACAGATACGCAGTATTTT; cdr3_aa: CASSLVGGDRDTDTQYF
v_call: TRBV14; j_call: TRBJ2-5; d_call: NA; clone_size: NA; cdr3_nt: TGTGCCAGCAGCCAAGCTTTCGCAGGCGGGGAGACCCAGTACTTC; cdr3_aa: CASSQAFAGGETQYF